This paragraph reports one T cell receptor beta chain. This entry belongs to a study of cytomegalovirus exposure and HLA in healthy donors. There are 16 residues in the CDR3. V lost 5 bases to trimming and J lost 8 bases, with 24 bases between them. Germline V gene lookup returns CDR1 MDHEN and CDR2 SYDVKM. TCRdb's table, derived via immunoSEQ multiplex PCR, lists solely in-frame clones and lacks some. The sample yields around 140,000 clones, about 95% seen once. This sequence originates from a man aged 18 to 35 in good health and CMV-seropositive. The specimen sequenced was PBMCs. The J gene is TRBJ1-1, the V gene TRBV28; a possible D gene is TRBD1 (6 bases). CDR3 nucleotide sequence: TGTGCCAGCAGTCCCGCGGGAGGGGGGAACCTGGGAGAAGCTTTCTTT. Its translation: CASSPAGGGNLGEAFF.